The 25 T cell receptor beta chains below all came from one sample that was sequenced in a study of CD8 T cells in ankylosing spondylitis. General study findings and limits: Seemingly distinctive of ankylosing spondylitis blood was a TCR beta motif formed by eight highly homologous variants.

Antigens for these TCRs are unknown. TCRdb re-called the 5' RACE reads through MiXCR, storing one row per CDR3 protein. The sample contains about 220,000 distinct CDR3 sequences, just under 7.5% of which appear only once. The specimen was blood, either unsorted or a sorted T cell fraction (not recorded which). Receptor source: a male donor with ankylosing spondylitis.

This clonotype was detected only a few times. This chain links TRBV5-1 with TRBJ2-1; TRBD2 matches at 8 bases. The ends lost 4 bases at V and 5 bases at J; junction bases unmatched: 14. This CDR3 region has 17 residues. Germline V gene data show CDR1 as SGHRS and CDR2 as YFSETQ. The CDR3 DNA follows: TGCGCCAGCAGCACCCTTATAGGGACTAGAGGTGACAATGAGCAGTTCTTC. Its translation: CASSTLIGTRGDNEQFF.

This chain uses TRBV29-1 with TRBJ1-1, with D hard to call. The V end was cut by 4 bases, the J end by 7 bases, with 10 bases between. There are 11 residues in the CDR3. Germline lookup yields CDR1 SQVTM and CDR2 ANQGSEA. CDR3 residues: CSVGWVNEAFF. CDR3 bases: TGCAGCGTTGGATGGGTGAATGAAGCTTTCTTT.

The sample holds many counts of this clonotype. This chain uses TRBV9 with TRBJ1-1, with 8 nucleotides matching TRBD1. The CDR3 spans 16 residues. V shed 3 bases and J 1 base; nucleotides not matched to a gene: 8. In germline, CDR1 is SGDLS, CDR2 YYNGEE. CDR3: CASSGGDRIKNTEAFF. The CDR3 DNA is TGTGCCAGCAGCGGGGGGGACAGGATTAAGAACACTGAAGCTTTCTTT. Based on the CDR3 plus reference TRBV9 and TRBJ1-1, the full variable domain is DSGVTQTPKHLITATGQRVTLRCSPRSGDLSVYWYQQSLDQGLQFLIQYYNGEERAKGNILERFSAQQFPDLHSELNLSSLELGDSALYFCASSGGDRIKNTEAFFGQGTRLTVV.

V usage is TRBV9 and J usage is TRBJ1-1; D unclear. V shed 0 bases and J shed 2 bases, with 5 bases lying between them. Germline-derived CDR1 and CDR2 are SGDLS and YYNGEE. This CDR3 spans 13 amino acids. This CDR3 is CASSVVSNTEAFF. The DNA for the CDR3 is TGTGCCAGCAGCGTAGTAAGCAACACTGAAGCTTTCTTT.

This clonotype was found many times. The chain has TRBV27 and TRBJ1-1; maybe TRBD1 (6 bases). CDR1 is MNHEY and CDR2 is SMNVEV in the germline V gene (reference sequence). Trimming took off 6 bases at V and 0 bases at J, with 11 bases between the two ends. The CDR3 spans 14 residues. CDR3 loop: CASRPQGMNTEAFF. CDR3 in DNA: TGTGCCAGCAGACCTCAGGGGATGAACACTGAAGCTTTCTTT.

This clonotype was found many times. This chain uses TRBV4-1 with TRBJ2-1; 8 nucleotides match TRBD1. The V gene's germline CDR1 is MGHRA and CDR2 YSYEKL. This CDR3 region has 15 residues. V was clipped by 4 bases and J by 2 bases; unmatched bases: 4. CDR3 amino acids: CASSRRQGTYNEQFF. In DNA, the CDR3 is TGCGCCAGCAGCCGTAGACAGGGGACCTACAATGAGCAGTTCTTC.

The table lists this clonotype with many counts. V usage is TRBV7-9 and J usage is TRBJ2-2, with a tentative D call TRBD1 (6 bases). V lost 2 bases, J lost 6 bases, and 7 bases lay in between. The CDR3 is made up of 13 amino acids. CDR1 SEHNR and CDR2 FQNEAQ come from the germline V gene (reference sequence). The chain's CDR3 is CASSLPGAGELFF. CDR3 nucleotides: TGTGCCAGCAGCTTACCAGGGGCCGGGGAGCTGTTTTTT. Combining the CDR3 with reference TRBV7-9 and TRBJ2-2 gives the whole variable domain DTGVSQNPRHKITKRGQNVTFRCDPISEHNRLYWYRQTLGQGPEFLTYFQNEAQLEKSRLLSDRFSAERPKGSFSTLEIQRTEQGDSAMYLCASSLPGAGELFFGEGSRLTVL.

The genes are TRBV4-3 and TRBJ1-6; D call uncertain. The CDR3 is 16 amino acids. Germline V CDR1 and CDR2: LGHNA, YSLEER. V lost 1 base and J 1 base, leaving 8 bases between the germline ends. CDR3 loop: CASSQVAGSYNSPLHF. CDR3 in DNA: TGCGCCAGCAGCCAAGTTGCGGGATCCTATAATTCACCCCTCCACTTT.

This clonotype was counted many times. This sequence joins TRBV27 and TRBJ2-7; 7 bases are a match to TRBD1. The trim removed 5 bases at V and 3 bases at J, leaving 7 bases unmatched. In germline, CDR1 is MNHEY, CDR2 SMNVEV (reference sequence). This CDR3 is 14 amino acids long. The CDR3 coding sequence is TGTGCCAGCAGTCCCTCCGGACAGGTCTACGAGCAGTACTTC. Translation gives CASSPSGQVYEQYF.

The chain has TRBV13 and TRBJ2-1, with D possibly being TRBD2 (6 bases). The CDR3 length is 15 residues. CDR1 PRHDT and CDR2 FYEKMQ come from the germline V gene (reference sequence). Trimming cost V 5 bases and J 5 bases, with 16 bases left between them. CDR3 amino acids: CASSPGLLRNNEQFF. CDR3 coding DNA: TGTGCCAGCAGCCCCGGACTACTAAGGAACAATGAGCAGTTCTTC.

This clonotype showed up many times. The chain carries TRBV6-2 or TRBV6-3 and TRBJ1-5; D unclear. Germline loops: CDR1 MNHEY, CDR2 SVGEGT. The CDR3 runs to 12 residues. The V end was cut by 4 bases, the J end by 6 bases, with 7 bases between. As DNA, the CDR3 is TGTGCCAGCAGTTTTCTGAGTCAGCCCCAGCATTTT. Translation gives CASSFLSQPQHF.

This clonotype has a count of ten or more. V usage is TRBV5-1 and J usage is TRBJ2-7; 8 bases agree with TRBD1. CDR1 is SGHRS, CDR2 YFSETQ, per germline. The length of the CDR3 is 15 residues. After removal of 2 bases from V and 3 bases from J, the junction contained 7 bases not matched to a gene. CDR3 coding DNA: TGCGCCAGCAGCTTCGGGACAGGAAACCTCTACGAGCAGTACTTC. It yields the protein CASSFGTGNLYEQYF.

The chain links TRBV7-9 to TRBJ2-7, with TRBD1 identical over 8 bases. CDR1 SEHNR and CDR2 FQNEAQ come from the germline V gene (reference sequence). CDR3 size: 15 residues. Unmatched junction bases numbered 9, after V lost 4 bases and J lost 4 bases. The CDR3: CASSSVAGGDYEQYF. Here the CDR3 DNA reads TGTGCCAGCAGCTCCGTGGCAGGGGGCGATTACGAGCAGTACTTC.

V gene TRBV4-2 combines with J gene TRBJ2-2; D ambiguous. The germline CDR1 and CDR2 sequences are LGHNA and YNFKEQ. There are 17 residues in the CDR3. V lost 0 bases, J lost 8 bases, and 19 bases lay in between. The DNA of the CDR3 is TGTGCCAGCAGCCAAGAAGTCATTCCGCGTAGGGCGGGGGAGCTGTTTTTT. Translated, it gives CASSQEVIPRRAGELFF.

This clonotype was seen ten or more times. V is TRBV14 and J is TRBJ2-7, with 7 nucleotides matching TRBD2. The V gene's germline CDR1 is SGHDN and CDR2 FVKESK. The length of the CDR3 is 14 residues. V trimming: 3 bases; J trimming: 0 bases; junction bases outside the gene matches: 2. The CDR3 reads CASSHWTSSYEQYF. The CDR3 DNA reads TGTGCCAGCAGCCACTGGACTAGCTCCTACGAGCAGTACTTC.

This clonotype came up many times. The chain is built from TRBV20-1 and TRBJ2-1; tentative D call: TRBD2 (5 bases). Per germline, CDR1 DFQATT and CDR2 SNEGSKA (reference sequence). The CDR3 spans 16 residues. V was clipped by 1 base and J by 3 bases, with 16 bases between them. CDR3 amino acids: CSARVHGADHYNEQFF. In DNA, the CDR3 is TGCAGTGCTAGAGTGCATGGAGCGGACCACTACAATGAGCAGTTCTTC.

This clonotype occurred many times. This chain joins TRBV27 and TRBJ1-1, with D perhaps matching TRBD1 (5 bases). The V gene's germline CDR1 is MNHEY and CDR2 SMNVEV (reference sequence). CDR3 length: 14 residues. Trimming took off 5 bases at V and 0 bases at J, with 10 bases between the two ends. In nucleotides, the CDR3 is TGTGCCAGCAGTACGACAGTGATGAACACTGAAGCTTTCTTT. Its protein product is CASSTTVMNTEAFF.

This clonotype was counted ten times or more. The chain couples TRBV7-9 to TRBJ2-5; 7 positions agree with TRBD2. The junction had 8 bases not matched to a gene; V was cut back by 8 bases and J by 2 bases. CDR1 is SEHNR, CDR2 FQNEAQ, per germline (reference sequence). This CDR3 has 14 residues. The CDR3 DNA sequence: TGTGCCAGCGGGTGGGGGGGAAATCAAGAGACCCAGTACTTC. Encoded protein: CASGWGGNQETQYF.

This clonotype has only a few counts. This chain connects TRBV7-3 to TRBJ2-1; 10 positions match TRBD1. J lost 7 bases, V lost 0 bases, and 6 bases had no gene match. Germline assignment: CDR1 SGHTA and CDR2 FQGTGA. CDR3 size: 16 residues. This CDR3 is CASSLTGTGVLNEQFF. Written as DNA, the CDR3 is TGTGCCAGCAGCTTAACGGGGACAGGGGTTTTGAATGAGCAGTTCTTC.

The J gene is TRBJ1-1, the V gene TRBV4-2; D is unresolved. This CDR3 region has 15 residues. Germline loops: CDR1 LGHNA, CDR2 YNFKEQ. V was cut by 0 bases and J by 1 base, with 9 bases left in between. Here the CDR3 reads CASSQDPGPNTEAFF. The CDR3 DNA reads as TGTGCCAGCAGCCAAGATCCGGGTCCGAACACTGAAGCTTTCTTT.

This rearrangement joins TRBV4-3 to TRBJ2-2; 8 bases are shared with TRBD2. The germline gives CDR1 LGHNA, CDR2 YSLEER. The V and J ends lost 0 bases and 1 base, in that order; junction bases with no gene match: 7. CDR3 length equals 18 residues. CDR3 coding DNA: TGCGCCAGCAGCCAAGATCGAATAGCGGGACGGAACACCGGGGAGCTGTTTTTT. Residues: CASSQDRIAGRNTGELFF.

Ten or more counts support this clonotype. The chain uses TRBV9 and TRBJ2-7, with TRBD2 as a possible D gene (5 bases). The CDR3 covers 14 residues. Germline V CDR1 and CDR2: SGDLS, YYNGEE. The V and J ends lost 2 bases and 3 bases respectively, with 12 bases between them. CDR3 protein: CASSVTPSSYEQYF. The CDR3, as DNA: TGTGCCAGCAGCGTTACCCCTAGCAGCTACGAGCAGTACTTC.

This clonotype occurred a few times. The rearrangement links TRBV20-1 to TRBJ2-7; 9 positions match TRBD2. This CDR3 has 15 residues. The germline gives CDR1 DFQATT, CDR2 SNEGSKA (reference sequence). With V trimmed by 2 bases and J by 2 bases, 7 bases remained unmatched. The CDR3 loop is CSARLLAGMTYEQYF. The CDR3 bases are TGCAGTGCTAGATTACTAGCGGGTATGACCTACGAGCAGTACTTC.

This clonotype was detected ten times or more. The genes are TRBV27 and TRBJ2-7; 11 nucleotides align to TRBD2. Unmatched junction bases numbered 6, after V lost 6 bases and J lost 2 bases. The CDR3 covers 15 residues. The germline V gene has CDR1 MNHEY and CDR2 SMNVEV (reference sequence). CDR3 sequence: CASSFGTSGTYEQYF. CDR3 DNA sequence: TGTGCCAGCAGCTTCGGGACTAGCGGTACCTACGAGCAGTACTTC.

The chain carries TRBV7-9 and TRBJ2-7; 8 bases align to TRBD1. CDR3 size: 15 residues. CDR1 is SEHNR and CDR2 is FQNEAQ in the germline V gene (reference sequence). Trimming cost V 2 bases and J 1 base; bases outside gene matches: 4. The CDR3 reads CASSLSRDRSYEQYF. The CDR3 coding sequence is TGTGCCAGCAGCTTATCCCGGGACAGGTCCTACGAGCAGTACTTC.